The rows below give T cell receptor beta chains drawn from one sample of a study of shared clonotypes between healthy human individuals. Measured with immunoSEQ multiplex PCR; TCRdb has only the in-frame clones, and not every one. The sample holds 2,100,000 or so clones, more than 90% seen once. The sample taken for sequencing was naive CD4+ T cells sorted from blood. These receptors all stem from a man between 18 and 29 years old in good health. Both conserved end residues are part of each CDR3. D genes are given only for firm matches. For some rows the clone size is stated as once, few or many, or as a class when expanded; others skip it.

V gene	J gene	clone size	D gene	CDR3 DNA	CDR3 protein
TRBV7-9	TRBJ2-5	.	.	TGTGCCAGCAGCTTAGAGGGCAGGGGAGAGACCCAGTACTTC	CASSLEGRGETQYF
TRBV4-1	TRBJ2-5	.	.	TGCGCCAGCAGCCTCCTTTGGCAGGCAGAGACCCAGTACTTC	CASSLLWQAETQYF
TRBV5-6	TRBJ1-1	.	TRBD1	TGTGCCAGCAGCTTTTTTACAGGGGGCGCGCGAACTGAAGCTTTCTTT	CASSFFTGGARTEAFF
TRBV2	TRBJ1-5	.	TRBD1	TGTGCCAGCAGGTCCGGGACAGGCAATCAGCCCCAGCATTTT	CASRSGTGNQPQHF
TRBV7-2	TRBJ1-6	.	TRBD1	TGTGCCAGCAGCTTAGGTATCCGGGACAGGTTCCACTTT	CASSLGIRDRFHF
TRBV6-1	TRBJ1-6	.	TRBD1	TGTGCCAGTAGACAGGGGGATAATTCACCCCTCCACTTT	CASRQGDNSPLHF
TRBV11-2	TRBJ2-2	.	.	TGTGCCAGCAGCCTAGCCAGGGTGGGGACCGGGGAGCTGTTTTTT	CASSLARVGTGELFF
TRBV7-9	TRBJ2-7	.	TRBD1	TGTGCCAGCAGCCCCGCGGACAGGGGGACCTACGAGCAGTACTTC	CASSPADRGTYEQYF
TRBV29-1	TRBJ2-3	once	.	TGCAGCGTCCGAGTGGGGGGGGCTAGCACAGATACGCAGTATTTT	CSVRVGGASTDTQYF
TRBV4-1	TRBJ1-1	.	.	TGCGCCAGCAGCCAAGGCCGTTTGGGGGTCTGGAACACTGAAGCTTTCTTT	CASSQGRLGVWNTEAFF
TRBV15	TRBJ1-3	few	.	TGTGCCTCGGCGGGAGGAAACACCATATATTTT	CASAGGNTIYF
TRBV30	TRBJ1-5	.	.	TGTGCCTGGAGCCTGACAGGCAGTCAGCCCCAGCATTTT	CAWSLTGSQPQHF
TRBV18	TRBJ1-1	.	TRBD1	TGTGCCAGCTCCTACACAGGGGAGGGCACTGAAGCTTTCTTT	CASSYTGEGTEAFF
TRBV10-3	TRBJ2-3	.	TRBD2	TGTGCCATCACTCCGAGACTAGCGGGGACCACAGATACGCAGTATTTT	CAITPRLAGTTDTQYF
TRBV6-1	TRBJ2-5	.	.	TGTGCCAGCAGTGAACAAGGAGGGAAGGAGACCCAGTACTTC	CASSEQGGKETQYF
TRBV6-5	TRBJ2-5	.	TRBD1	TGTGCCAGCAGTCCAGACAGGGCGGGGACCCAGTACTTC	CASSPDRAGTQYF
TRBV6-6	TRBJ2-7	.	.	TGTGCCAGCACCCGACTTGGTACCTCCTACGAGCAGTACTTC	CASTRLGTSYEQYF
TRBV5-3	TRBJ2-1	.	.	TGTGCCAGATCCACGGGTGGGCAGGTGGGTCTTCCTGAGCAGTTCTTC	CARSTGGQVGLPEQFF
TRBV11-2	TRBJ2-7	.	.	TGTGCCAGCAGCTTAGGGGCATATTGGGGCGAGCAGTACTTC	CASSLGAYWGEQYF
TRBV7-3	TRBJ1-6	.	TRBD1	TGTGCCAGCAGCTTAGTCAGGGGGCTGAATTCACCCCTCCACTTT	CASSLVRGLNSPLHF
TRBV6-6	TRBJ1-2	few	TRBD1	TGTGCCAGCAGCCCCGACAGGGGCGGCTACACCTTC	CASSPDRGGYTF
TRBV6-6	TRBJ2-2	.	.	TGTGCCAGCAGTCAACAGGTTATTGAGCTGTTTTTT	CASSQQVIELFF
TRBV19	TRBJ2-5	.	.	TGTGCCAGTAGTATAGGAGGGGGGGATGCTTACTCGGAGACCCAGTACTTC	CASSIGGGDAYSETQYF
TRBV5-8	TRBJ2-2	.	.	TGTGCCAGCAGCAAGGGCACAGGATCGAACACCGGGGAGCTGTTTTTT	CASSKGTGSNTGELFF
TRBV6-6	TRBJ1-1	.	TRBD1	TGTGCCAGCAGTTATGACAGGGGAGCGACTGAAGCTTTCTTT	CASSYDRGATEAFF
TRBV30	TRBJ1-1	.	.	TGTGCCTGGAGTCCGACAGAGAACACTGAAGCTTTCTTT	CAWSPTENTEAFF
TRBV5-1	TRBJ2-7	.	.	TGCGCCAGCAGCTTGGTGCAGGGTGCTCACTACGAGCAGTACTTC	CASSLVQGAHYEQYF
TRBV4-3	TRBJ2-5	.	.	TGCGCCAGCAGTTTCTCGGGGAGGGAGACCCAGTACTTC	CASSFSGRETQYF
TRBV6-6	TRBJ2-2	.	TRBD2	TGTGCCAGCATGGGGGGGACGGTGGGTAGCACCGGGGAGCTGTTTTTT	CASMGGTVGSTGELFF
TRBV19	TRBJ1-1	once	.	TGTGCCAGTAGTCTCGGAGCGGGAGAGGCTTTCTTT	CASSLGAGEAFF
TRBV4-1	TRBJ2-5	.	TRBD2	TGCGCCAGCAGCCACAATAGCGGGGGGGCCCAAGAGACCCAGTACTTC	CASSHNSGGAQETQYF
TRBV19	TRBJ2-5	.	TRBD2	TGTGCCAGCGCAACCGGGGGGGTCCTCCAAGAGACCCAGTACTTC	CASATGGVLQETQYF
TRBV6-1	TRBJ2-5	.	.	TGTGCCAGCAGTGAAGGGAGGAGCCAAGAGACCCAGTACTTC	CASSEGRSQETQYF
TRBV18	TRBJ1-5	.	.	TGTGCCAGCTCACCACTCCCCGGCGGGCTAAGCAATCAGCCCCAGCATTTT	CASSPLPGGLSNQPQHF
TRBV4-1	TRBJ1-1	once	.	TGCGCCAGCAGCCAAGGACGGGGAGGTAGGAACACTGAAGCTTTCTTT	CASSQGRGGRNTEAFF
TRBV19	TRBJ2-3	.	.	TGTGCCAGTAGTATAGAGGCACAGGGAAGAGATACGCAGTATTTT	CASSIEAQGRDTQYF
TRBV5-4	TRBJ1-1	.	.	TGTGCCAGCAGCTTGGGGCGGAACACTGAAGCTTTCTTT	CASSLGRNTEAFF
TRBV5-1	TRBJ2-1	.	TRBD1	TGCGCCAGCAGCTTGGAGGGACAGGGGGGCAATGAGCAGTTCTTC	CASSLEGQGGNEQFF
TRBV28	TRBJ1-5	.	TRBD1	TGTGCCAGCAGTTCAACCGGGACAGGTTATCAGCCCCAGCATTTT	CASSSTGTGYQPQHF
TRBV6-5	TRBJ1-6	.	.	TGTGCCAGCACCCTTAGACCGACCGATAATTCACCCCTCCACTTT	CASTLRPTDNSPLHF
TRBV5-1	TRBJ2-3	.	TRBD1	TGCGCCAGCAGCCCTACGGGACAGCTCACAGATACGCAGTATTTT	CASSPTGQLTDTQYF
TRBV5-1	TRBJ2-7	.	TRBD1	TGCGCCAGCAGCGGGGACCGGACAGGGGCCTACGAGCAGTACTTC	CASSGDRTGAYEQYF
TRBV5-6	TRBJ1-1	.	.	TGTGCCAGCAGCTTGGCCGGCGGGGGCAGGACTGAAGCTTTCTTT	CASSLAGGGRTEAFF
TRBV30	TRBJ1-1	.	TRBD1	TGTGCCTGGAGAGGGGGACAGGAGAACACTGAAGCTTTCTTT	CAWRGGQENTEAFF
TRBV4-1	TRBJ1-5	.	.	TGCGCCAGCAGTCCCACGGGGGGCTACCAGCCCCAGCATTTT	CASSPTGGYQPQHF
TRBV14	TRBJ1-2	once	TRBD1	TGTGCCAGCAGCCACGGGACAGCCGAGACCTTC	CASSHGTAETF
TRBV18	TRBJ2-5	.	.	TGTGCCAGCTCGTCGAGGATGGGGCAAGAGACCCAGTACTTC	CASSSRMGQETQYF
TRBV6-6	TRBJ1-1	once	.	TGTGCCAGCAGTTACTCGGCAGTTCGAACTGAAGCTTTCTTT	CASSYSAVRTEAFF
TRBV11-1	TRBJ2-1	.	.	TGTGCCAGCAGCTTAGCGCTAGACCGCGATGAGCAGTTCTTC	CASSLALDRDEQFF
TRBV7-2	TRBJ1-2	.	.	TGTGCCAGCAGCTTAGTAGGGGTCTCTGACTATGGCTACACCTTC	CASSLVGVSDYGYTF
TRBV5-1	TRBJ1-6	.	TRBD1	TGCGCCAGCAGCTTCGGACAGGGGGAGTATTCACCCCTCCACTTT	CASSFGQGEYSPLHF
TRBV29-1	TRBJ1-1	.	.	TGCAGCGTTGAAATGTTCAGGGTGAACACTGAAGCTTTCTTT	CSVEMFRVNTEAFF
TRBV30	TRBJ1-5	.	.	TGTGCCTGGCGCCCTGGGTGGCAGAAGAAAAATAGCAATCAGCCCCAGCATTTT	CAWRPGWQKKNSNQPQHF
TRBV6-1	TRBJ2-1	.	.	TGTGCCAGCAGTGAAGTAAATGAGCAGTTCTTC	CASSEVNEQFF
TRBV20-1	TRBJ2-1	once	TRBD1	TGCAGTGCAGGGGGACAGGGGAAGTTCTTC	CSAGGQGKFF
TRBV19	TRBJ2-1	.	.	TGTGCCAGTAGCTCCCTCCCCGGCGGGACGTCGATTAGTGAGCAGTTCTTC	CASSSLPGGTSISEQFF
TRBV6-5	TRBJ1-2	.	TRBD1	TGTGCCAGCAGTTCGCTCGCGAACAGGGGTGGCTACACCTTC	CASSSLANRGGYTF
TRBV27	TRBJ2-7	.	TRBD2	TGTGCCAGCAGTTTATCCCTAGCGGGAGCCGAGCAGTACTTC	CASSLSLAGAEQYF
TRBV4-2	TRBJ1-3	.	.	TGTGCCAGCAGCCAAGATATAAGGGACACCATATATTTT	CASSQDIRDTIYF